A selection of T cell receptor beta chains follows, all from one sample in a study of blood T cells in healthy people across ages. TCRdb ran MiXCR on the 5' RACE reads and lists one entry per CDR3 protein. Of 720,000 or so distinct CDR3 sequences in the sample, roughly 41% are singletons; the top ten hold roughly 30%. The specimen was blood. The receptors were sampled from an elderly man in good health. CDR3s include the opening cysteine and the closing phenylalanine or tryptophan. Each record gives: J gene, D gene, clone size, V gene, CDR3 DNA, CDR3 protein. The D gene is left open where the match is weak. Size values are once, few and many counts, or a class for expanded clones, and some rows have none.

j_gene: TRBJ2-7
d_gene: .
abundance: .
v_gene: TRBV24-1
CDR3nt: TGTGCCACCAGTGATTGCGGAAGCAGTTCTATCTACGAGCAGTACTTC
CDR3aa: CATSDCGSSSIYEQYF

j_gene: TRBJ2-3
d_gene: .
abundance: .
v_gene: TRBV7-2
CDR3nt: TGTGCCAGCAGCTTAAATGCGAGGGGCGTAGCAGATACGCAGTATTTT
CDR3aa: CASSLNARGVADTQYF

j_gene: TRBJ2-7
d_gene: .
abundance: once
v_gene: TRBV7-2
CDR3nt: TGTGCCAGCAGCTTAGGACGGCAGTACAATGAGCAGTACTTC
CDR3aa: CASSLGRQYNEQYF

j_gene: TRBJ2-7
d_gene: TRBD2
abundance: .
v_gene: TRBV20-1
CDR3nt: TGCAGTGCTAGAGTGTCAGCGGGGATAAGCTCCTACGAGCAGTACTTC
CDR3aa: CSARVSAGISSYEQYF

j_gene: TRBJ2-7
d_gene: .
abundance: .
v_gene: TRBV2
CDR3nt: TGTGCCGGCCGGGACTCGTCCTACGAGCAGTACTTC
CDR3aa: CAGRDSSYEQYF

j_gene: TRBJ1-4
d_gene: .
abundance: .
v_gene: TRBV7-9
CDR3nt: TGTGCCAGCAGTACAGACCGGGGCTATGAAAAACTGTTTTTT
CDR3aa: CASSTDRGYEKLFF

j_gene: TRBJ1-1
d_gene: .
abundance: .
v_gene: TRBV3-1
CDR3nt: TGTGCCAGCGGCCTAGGGTCCCTGAACACTGAAGCTTTCTTT
CDR3aa: CASGLGSLNTEAFF

j_gene: TRBJ2-7
d_gene: TRBD2
abundance: .
v_gene: TRBV7-9
CDR3nt: TGTGCCAGCAGCGTAGCGTGGACTAGTGACGAGCAGTACTTC
CDR3aa: CASSVAWTSDEQYF

j_gene: TRBJ2-3
d_gene: TRBD2
abundance: .
v_gene: TRBV3-1
CDR3nt: TGTGCCAGCAGCTCCTGGGCCGGGACAGGGGGACTAGCGGGAGGCCACACAGATACGCAGTATTTT
CDR3aa: CASSSWAGTGGLAGGHTDTQYF

j_gene: TRBJ1-5
d_gene: TRBD1
abundance: .
v_gene: TRBV3-1
CDR3nt: TGTGCCAGCAGCCGGGGACAGGGGGGTCAGCCCCAGCATTTT
CDR3aa: CASSRGQGGQPQHF

j_gene: TRBJ2-3
d_gene: .
abundance: many
v_gene: TRBV20-1
CDR3nt: TGCAGTGCTACTTCGAACACAGATACGCAGTATTTT
CDR3aa: CSATSNTDTQYF

j_gene: TRBJ2-4
d_gene: .
abundance: .
v_gene: TRBV7-2
CDR3nt: TGTGCCAGCAGCCAATTGGGAGTGAGAGCCAAAAACATTCAGTACTTC
CDR3aa: CASSQLGVRAKNIQYF

j_gene: TRBJ1-2
d_gene: .
abundance: few
v_gene: TRBV6-2/TRBV6-3
CDR3nt: TGTGCCAGCAGTGATGTCCTAAACTATGGCTACACCTTC
CDR3aa: CASSDVLNYGYTF

j_gene: TRBJ2-7
d_gene: .
abundance: .
v_gene: TRBV5-1
CDR3nt: TGCGCCAGCAGCTTCAGACGGAGTCTCGAGCAGTACTTC
CDR3aa: CASSFRRSLEQYF

j_gene: TRBJ1-1
d_gene: TRBD1
abundance: many
v_gene: TRBV27
CDR3nt: TGTGCCAGCATCACGGGCCCTAACAGGGGGCAAGCTTTCTTT
CDR3aa: CASITGPNRGQAFF

j_gene: TRBJ2-1
d_gene: .
abundance: many
v_gene: TRBV29-1
CDR3nt: TGCAGCGTCCCCAACACAGGGTACTATGAGCAGTTCTTC
CDR3aa: CSVPNTGYYEQFF

j_gene: TRBJ2-5
d_gene: .
abundance: .
v_gene: TRBV2
CDR3nt: TGTGCCAGCAGTGCGCTTCGTTCGGAGACCCAGTACTTC
CDR3aa: CASSALRSETQYF

j_gene: TRBJ2-7
d_gene: .
abundance: few
v_gene: TRBV6-1
CDR3nt: TGTGCCAGCACCCACAACAGGAACTCCTACGAGCAGTACTTC
CDR3aa: CASTHNRNSYEQYF

j_gene: TRBJ2-4
d_gene: .
abundance: .
v_gene: TRBV6-2/TRBV6-3
CDR3nt: TGTGCCAGCGTCCCGACCGCAGCCAAAAACATTCAGTACTTC
CDR3aa: CASVPTAAKNIQYF

j_gene: TRBJ2-6
d_gene: .
abundance: few
v_gene: TRBV28
CDR3nt: TGTGCCACCCAGAACACAGGGCACTCTGGGGCCAACGTCCTGACTTTC
CDR3aa: CATQNTGHSGANVLTF

j_gene: TRBJ2-3
d_gene: TRBD1
abundance: .
v_gene: TRBV12-3/TRBV12-4
CDR3nt: TGTGCCAGCAGTGGACCCAGACAGGGGGCAGATACGCAGTATTTT
CDR3aa: CASSGPRQGADTQYF

j_gene: TRBJ2-5
d_gene: .
abundance: many
v_gene: TRBV29-1
CDR3nt: TGCAGCTCCGGGACAAGTCAAGAGACCCAGTACTTC
CDR3aa: CSSGTSQETQYF

j_gene: TRBJ2-5
d_gene: .
abundance: .
v_gene: TRBV7-3
CDR3nt: TGTGCCAGCAGCAGATCGGGGTCGCAAGAGACCCAGTACTTC
CDR3aa: CASSRSGSQETQYF

j_gene: TRBJ2-7
d_gene: .
abundance: .
v_gene: TRBV5-8
CDR3nt: TGTGCCAGCAGCTTGGCCTACGGCGGGGAGCAGTACTTC
CDR3aa: CASSLAYGGEQYF

j_gene: TRBJ2-1
d_gene: TRBD2
abundance: .
v_gene: TRBV2
CDR3nt: TGTGCCAGCACCGCGAGGACTAGCGGGAAAGGCTCCTACAATGAGCAGTTCTTC
CDR3aa: CASTARTSGKGSYNEQFF

j_gene: TRBJ1-2
d_gene: TRBD1
abundance: few
v_gene: TRBV7-2
CDR3nt: TGTGCCAGCAGCCAAATAAGACAGGGAGTTTTAGTTCTTGACTATGGCTACACCTTC
CDR3aa: CASSQIRQGVLVLDYGYTF

j_gene: TRBJ2-2
d_gene: TRBD1
abundance: .
v_gene: TRBV15
CDR3nt: TGTGCCACCAGCACAAGGACAGGACGCACCGGGGAGCTGTTTTTT
CDR3aa: CATSTRTGRTGELFF

j_gene: TRBJ2-2
d_gene: TRBD1
abundance: few
v_gene: TRBV20-1
CDR3nt: TGCAGTGCTAGAGACCACAGGGGCACCGGGGAGCTGTTTTTT
CDR3aa: CSARDHRGTGELFF

j_gene: TRBJ2-4
d_gene: TRBD1
abundance: .
v_gene: TRBV28
CDR3nt: TGTGCCAGCAGTGTAAGCGGACAGGGATCAGCCCTTCGGGAGCAGTACTTC
CDR3aa: CASSVSGQGSALREQYF

j_gene: TRBJ2-7
d_gene: .
abundance: .
v_gene: TRBV7-2
CDR3nt: TGTGCCAGCAGCTTAGGGGAGGGGGCGGCCTACGAGCAGTACTTC
CDR3aa: CASSLGEGAAYEQYF

j_gene: TRBJ2-4
d_gene: TRBD2
abundance: many
v_gene: TRBV20-1
CDR3nt: TGCAGTGCTAGCGGACTAGCGGAGCTAGCCAAAAACATTCAGTACTTC
CDR3aa: CSASGLAELAKNIQYF

j_gene: TRBJ2-7
d_gene: .
abundance: .
v_gene: TRBV27
CDR3nt: TGTGCCAGCAGTCCACCCCGTGATAGGTACGAGCAGTACTTC
CDR3aa: CASSPPRDRYEQYF

j_gene: TRBJ2-3
d_gene: .
abundance: few
v_gene: TRBV3-1
CDR3nt: TGTGCCAGCAGCCGCCGGGACGGCCCCACAGATACGCAGTATTTT
CDR3aa: CASSRRDGPTDTQYF

j_gene: TRBJ2-7
d_gene: TRBD1
abundance: few
v_gene: TRBV16
CDR3nt: TGTGCCAGCAGCCATGGACAGGGCCAGACCTACGAGCAGTACTTC
CDR3aa: CASSHGQGQTYEQYF

j_gene: TRBJ2-3
d_gene: TRBD2
abundance: few
v_gene: TRBV3-1
CDR3nt: TGTGCCAGCAGCCAAGACTACTGGGGACTAGCGGGAGAAAGAGCAGATACGCAGTATTTT
CDR3aa: CASSQDYWGLAGERADTQYF

j_gene: TRBJ1-2
d_gene: TRBD1
abundance: .
v_gene: TRBV20-1
CDR3nt: TGCAGTGTAGGTGAGCAGGGGGCGTCGGATGGCTACACCTTC
CDR3aa: CSVGEQGASDGYTF

j_gene: TRBJ2-5
d_gene: .
abundance: many
v_gene: TRBV6-2/TRBV6-3
CDR3nt: TGTGCCAGCAGTTACTCGATTGAGACCCAGTACTTC
CDR3aa: CASSYSIETQYF

j_gene: TRBJ2-5
d_gene: .
abundance: .
v_gene: TRBV4-3
CDR3nt: TGCGCCAGCAGCCAAGGCACTAGGAACCAAGAGGCCCAGTACTTC
CDR3aa: CASSQGTRNQEAQYF

j_gene: TRBJ2-3
d_gene: TRBD2
abundance: .
v_gene: TRBV20-1
CDR3nt: TGCAGTGCCTTGACTAGCGGGGGGGCATACACAGATACGCAGTATTTT
CDR3aa: CSALTSGGAYTDTQYF

j_gene: TRBJ2-7
d_gene: .
abundance: .
v_gene: TRBV28
CDR3nt: TGTGCCAGCACCCCTCCACGAGGTAGCGAGCAGTACTTC
CDR3aa: CASTPPRGSEQYF

j_gene: TRBJ2-2
d_gene: .
abundance: .
v_gene: TRBV7-2
CDR3nt: TGTGCCAGCACCCTAGGGGCCAGAGTAAACACCGGGGAGCTGTTTTTT
CDR3aa: CASTLGARVNTGELFF

j_gene: TRBJ2-3
d_gene: TRBD1
abundance: few
v_gene: TRBV10-3
CDR3nt: TGTGCCATCAGTCGGACAGGCGAATCAGATACGCAGTATTTT
CDR3aa: CAISRTGESDTQYF

j_gene: TRBJ2-1
d_gene: TRBD2
abundance: .
v_gene: TRBV9
CDR3nt: TGTGCCAGCAGCGGAGCTCGACGGGGAGGGGAGCAGTTCTTC
CDR3aa: CASSGARRGGEQFF

j_gene: TRBJ2-1
d_gene: .
abundance: .
v_gene: TRBV7-7
CDR3nt: TGTGCTAGCAGCCGAAGACTAACGGGTTTGTTCGACAATGAGCAGTTCTTC
CDR3aa: CASSRRLTGLFDNEQFF

j_gene: TRBJ2-3
d_gene: TRBD2
abundance: many
v_gene: TRBV7-2
CDR3nt: TGTGCCAGCAGCTTAATGCCCCGCGGGGGGGTGGGTGCAGATACGCAGTATTTT
CDR3aa: CASSLMPRGGVGADTQYF

j_gene: TRBJ1-5
d_gene: .
abundance: .
v_gene: TRBV18
CDR3nt: TGTGCCAGCTCCCATGAGGGGCAGCCCCAGCATTTT
CDR3aa: CASSHEGQPQHF

j_gene: TRBJ2-1
d_gene: TRBD2
abundance: few
v_gene: TRBV6-2/TRBV6-3
CDR3nt: TGTGCCAGCAGTTACGGGAGGGGACTAGCGGGGAGCCAAACCTACAATGAGCAGTTCTTC
CDR3aa: CASSYGRGLAGSQTYNEQFF

j_gene: TRBJ2-3
d_gene: .
abundance: .
v_gene: TRBV5-6
CDR3nt: TGTGCCAGCAGCTTAGGGTTGAGGAACGCAGATACGCAGTATTTT
CDR3aa: CASSLGLRNADTQYF

j_gene: TRBJ2-3
d_gene: .
abundance: .
v_gene: TRBV9
CDR3nt: TGTGCCAGCACCCCGACCGCGCGATCCACAGATACGCAGTATTTT
CDR3aa: CASTPTARSTDTQYF

j_gene: TRBJ2-3
d_gene: TRBD1
abundance: many
v_gene: TRBV7-9
CDR3nt: TGTGCCAGCAGCTTAAACGTGGGAAGGGGGCCAGATACGCAGTATTTT
CDR3aa: CASSLNVGRGPDTQYF

j_gene: TRBJ2-6
d_gene: TRBD1
abundance: few
v_gene: TRBV5-1
CDR3nt: TGCGCCAGCAGCTCAACCGGGACAGGGTCAGGGGCCAACGTCCTGACTTTC
CDR3aa: CASSSTGTGSGANVLTF

j_gene: TRBJ2-5
d_gene: TRBD2
abundance: few
v_gene: TRBV29-1
CDR3nt: TGCAGCGTACGGACTAGCTCCGAGACCCAGTACTTC
CDR3aa: CSVRTSSETQYF

j_gene: TRBJ2-7
d_gene: .
abundance: .
v_gene: TRBV7-6
CDR3nt: TGTGCCAGTACCCCTGCCCGGGGTGGCGGCTACGAGCAGTACTTC
CDR3aa: CASTPARGGGYEQYF

j_gene: TRBJ1-3
d_gene: .
abundance: few
v_gene: TRBV20-1
CDR3nt: TGCAGTGCTCCTAGGACGGGCTCTGGAAACACCATATATTTT
CDR3aa: CSAPRTGSGNTIYF

j_gene: TRBJ2-5
d_gene: .
abundance: many
v_gene: TRBV9
CDR3nt: TGTGCCAGCAGCGATTCCGGGACGGAACAAGAGACCCAGTACTTC
CDR3aa: CASSDSGTEQETQYF

j_gene: TRBJ1-2
d_gene: .
abundance: few
v_gene: TRBV28
CDR3nt: TGTGCCAGCTCTAGGGCACAGGTGTATGGCTACACCTTC
CDR3aa: CASSRAQVYGYTF